The sequence of this T cell receptor (beta chain) was determined in a study of CD8 T cells in ankylosing spondylitis. Study-wide results and limits: Previously reported in reactive arthritis synovial fluid and blood were some of the motif variants. Disease-linked clones proved CD8+ and comparatively uncommon in peripheral blood. What appeared characteristic of ankylosing spondylitis blood was a TCR beta motif of eight highly homologous variants.

TCR beta libraries were made by quantitative 5'-RACE with molecular barcodes. A single record per CDR3 protein comes from TCRdb applying MiXCR to the 5' RACE reads. The sample lists 750,000 to 850,000 distinct CDR3 sequences; 10% to 15% were seen once. This clonotype was detected only a few times. Its antigen is unidentified. The CDR3 sequence is 15 residues long. Germline V gene lookup returns CDR1 SGDLS and CDR2 YYNGEE. Trimming removed 3 bases at V and 0 bases at J, with 12 bases between. This chain joins TRBV9 and TRBJ1-1; no firm D call. This TCR was recovered from a male donor with ankylosing spondylitis. Sequencing was performed on blood, either unsorted or a sorted T cell fraction (not recorded which). This chain's CDR3 is CASSGGLGMNTEAFF. In DNA form, the CDR3 reads TGTGCCAGCAGCGGCGGACTCGGGATGAACACTGAAGCTTTCTTT. The variable domain in full, completed from reference TRBV9 and TRBJ1-1, reads DSGVTQTPKHLITATGQRVTLRCSPRSGDLSVYWYQQSLDQGLQFLIQYYNGEERAKGNILERFSAQQFPDLHSELNLSSLELGDSALYFCASSGGLGMNTEAFFGQGTRLTVV.